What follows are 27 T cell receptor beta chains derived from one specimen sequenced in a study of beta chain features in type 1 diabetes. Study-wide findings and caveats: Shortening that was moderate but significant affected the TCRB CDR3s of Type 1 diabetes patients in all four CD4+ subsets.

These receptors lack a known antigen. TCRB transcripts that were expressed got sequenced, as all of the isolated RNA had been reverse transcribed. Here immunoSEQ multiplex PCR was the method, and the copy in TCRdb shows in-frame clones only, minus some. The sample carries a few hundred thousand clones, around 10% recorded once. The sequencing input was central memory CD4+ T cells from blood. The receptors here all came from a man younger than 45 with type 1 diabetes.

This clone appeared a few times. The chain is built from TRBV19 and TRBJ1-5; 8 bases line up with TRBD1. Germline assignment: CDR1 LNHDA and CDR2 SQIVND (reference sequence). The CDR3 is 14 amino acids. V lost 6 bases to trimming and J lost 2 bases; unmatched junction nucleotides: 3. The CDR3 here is CASSDRGGNQPQHF. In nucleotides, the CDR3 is TGTGCCAGTAGCGACAGGGGTGGCAATCAGCCCCAGCATTTT.

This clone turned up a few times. CDR3 region: CASSLIPMGEQYF. The CDR3 coding sequence is TGTGCCAGCTCCCTCATACCCATGGGAGAGCAGTACTTC. V and J are TRBV18 and TRBJ2-7; D is unresolved. V was cut by 6 bases and J by 7 bases, with 16 bases left in between. CDR1 KGHSH and CDR2 LQKENI come from the germline V gene. The CDR3 runs 13 residues.

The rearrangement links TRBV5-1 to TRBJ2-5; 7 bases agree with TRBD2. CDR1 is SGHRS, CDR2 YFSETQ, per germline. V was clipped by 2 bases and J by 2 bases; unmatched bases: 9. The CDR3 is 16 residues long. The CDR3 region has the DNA TGCGCCAGCAGCTTACGTACCGGGACTACACAAGAGACCCAGTACTTC. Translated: CASSLRTGTTQETQYF. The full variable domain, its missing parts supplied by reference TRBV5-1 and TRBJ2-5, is KAGVTQTPRYLIKTRGQQVTLSCSPISGHRSVSWYQQTPGQGLQFLFEYFSETQRNKGNFPGRFSGRQFSNSRSEMNVSTLELGDSALYLCASSLRTGTTQETQYFGPGTRLLVL.

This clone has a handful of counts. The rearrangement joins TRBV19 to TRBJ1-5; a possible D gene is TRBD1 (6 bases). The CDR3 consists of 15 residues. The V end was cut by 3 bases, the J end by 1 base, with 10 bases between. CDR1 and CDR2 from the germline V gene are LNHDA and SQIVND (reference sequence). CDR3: CASSIEGESNQPQHF. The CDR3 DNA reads TGTGCCAGTAGTATTGAGGGGGAGAGCAATCAGCCCCAGCATTTT.

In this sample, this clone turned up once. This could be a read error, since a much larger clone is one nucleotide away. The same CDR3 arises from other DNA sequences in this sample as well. The DNA of the CDR3 is TGTGCCAGTAGTATCCGAGAGGGTCAGGGGGCGCGAAGGGCTGAAGCTTTCTTT. It translates to CASSIREGQGARRAEAFF. The rearrangement links TRBV19 to TRBJ1-1; TRBD1 matches 8 bases. Looked up from germline, CDR1 is LNHDA and CDR2 is SQIVND (reference sequence). Germline trimming cut 3 bases from V and 6 bases from J; bases unmatched to any gene: 18. CDR3 length equals 18 residues.

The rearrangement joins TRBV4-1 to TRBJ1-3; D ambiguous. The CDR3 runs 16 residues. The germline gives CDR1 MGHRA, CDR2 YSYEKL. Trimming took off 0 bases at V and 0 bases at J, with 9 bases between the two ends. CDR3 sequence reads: CASSQEAEFSGNTIYF. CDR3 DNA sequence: TGCGCCAGCAGCCAAGAGGCGGAGTTCTCTGGAAACACCATATATTTT.

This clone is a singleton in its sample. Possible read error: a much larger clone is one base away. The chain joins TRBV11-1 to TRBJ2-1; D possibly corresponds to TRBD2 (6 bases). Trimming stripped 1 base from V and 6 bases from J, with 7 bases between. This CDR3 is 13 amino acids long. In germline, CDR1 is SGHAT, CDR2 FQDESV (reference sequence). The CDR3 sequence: CASSLGGGNEQFF. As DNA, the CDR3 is TGTGCCAGCAGCTTAGGGGGAGGCAATGAGCAGTTCTTC.

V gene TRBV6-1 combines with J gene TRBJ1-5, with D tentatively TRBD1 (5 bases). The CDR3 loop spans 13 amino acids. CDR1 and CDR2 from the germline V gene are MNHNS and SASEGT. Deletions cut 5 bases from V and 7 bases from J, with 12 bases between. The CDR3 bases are TGTGCCAGCAGTAATAAAAAGGGGCAGCCCCAGCATTTT. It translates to CASSNKKGQPQHF.

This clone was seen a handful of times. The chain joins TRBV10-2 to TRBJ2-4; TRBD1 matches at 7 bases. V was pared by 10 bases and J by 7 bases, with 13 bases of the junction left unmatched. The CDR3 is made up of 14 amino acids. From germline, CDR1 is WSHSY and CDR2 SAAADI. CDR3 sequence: CATAKGQAENIQYF. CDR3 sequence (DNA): TGCGCCACCGCAAAAGGACAGGCGGAGAACATTCAGTACTTC.

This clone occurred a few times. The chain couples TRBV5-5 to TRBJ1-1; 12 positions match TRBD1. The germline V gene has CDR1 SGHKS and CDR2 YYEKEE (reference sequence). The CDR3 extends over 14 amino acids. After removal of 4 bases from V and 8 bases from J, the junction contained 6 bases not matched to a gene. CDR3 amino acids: CASSPRDRGREAFF. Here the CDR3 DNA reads TGTGCCAGCAGCCCCCGGGACAGGGGGCGGGAAGCTTTCTTT.

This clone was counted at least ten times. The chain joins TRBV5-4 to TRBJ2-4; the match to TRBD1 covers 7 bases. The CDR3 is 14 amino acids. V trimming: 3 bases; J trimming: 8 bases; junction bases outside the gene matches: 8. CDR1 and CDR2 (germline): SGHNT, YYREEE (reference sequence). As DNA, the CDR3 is TGTGCCAGCAGCTCTGTAGGGACAGTGGACATTCAGTACTTC. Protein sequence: CASSSVGTVDIQYF.

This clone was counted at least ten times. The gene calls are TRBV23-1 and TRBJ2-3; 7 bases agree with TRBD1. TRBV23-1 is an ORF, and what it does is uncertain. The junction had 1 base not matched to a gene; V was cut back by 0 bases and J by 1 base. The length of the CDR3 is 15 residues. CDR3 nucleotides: TGCGCCAGCAGTCAATCAACAGGGGGCACAGATACGCAGTATTTT. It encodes CASSQSTGGTDTQYF.

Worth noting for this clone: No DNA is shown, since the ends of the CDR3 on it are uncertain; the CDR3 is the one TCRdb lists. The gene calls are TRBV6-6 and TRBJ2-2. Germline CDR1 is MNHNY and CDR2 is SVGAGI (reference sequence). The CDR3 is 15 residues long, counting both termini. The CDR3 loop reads CASSPGTKTPGSCFF.

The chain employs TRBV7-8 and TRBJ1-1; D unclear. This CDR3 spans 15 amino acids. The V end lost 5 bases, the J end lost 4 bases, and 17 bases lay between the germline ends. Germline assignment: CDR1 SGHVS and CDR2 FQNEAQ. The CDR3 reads CASSPYELGSTEAFF. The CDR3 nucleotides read TGTGCCAGCAGCCCATACGAGCTGGGGAGCACTGAAGCTTTCTTT.

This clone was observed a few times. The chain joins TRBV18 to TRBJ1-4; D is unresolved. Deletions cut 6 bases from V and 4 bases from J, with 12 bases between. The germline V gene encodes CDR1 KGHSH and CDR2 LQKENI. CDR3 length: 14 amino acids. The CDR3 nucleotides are TGTGCCAGCTCCCGGCGGGGAAGTAATGAAAAACTGTTTTTT. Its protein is CASSRRGSNEKLFF.

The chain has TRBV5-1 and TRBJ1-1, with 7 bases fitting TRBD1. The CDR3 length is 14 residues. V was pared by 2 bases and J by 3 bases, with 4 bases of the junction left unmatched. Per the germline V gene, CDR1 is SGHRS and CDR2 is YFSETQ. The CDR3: CASSFTGEDTEAFF. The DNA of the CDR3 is TGCGCCAGCAGCTTTACAGGGGAGGACACTGAAGCTTTCTTT.

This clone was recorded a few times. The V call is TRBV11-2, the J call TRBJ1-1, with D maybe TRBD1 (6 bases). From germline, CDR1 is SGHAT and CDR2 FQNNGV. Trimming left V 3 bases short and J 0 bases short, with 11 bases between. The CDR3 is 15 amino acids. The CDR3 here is CASSFGGRLNTEAFF. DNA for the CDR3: TGTGCCAGCAGCTTTGGGGGCCGTTTGAACACTGAAGCTTTCTTT.

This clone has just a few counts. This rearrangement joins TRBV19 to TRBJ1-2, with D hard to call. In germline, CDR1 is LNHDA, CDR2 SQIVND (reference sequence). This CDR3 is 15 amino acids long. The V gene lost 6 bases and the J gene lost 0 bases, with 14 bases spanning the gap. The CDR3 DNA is TGTGCCAGTAGCCGAGAAGGGAAGGCTAACTATGGCTACACCTTC. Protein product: CASSREGKANYGYTF.

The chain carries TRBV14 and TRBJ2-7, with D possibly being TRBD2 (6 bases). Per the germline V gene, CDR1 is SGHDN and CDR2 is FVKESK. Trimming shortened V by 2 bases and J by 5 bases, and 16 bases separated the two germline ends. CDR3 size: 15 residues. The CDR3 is CASSQWRGHWDEQYF. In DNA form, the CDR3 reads TGTGCCAGCAGCCAATGGAGGGGTCACTGGGACGAGCAGTACTTC.

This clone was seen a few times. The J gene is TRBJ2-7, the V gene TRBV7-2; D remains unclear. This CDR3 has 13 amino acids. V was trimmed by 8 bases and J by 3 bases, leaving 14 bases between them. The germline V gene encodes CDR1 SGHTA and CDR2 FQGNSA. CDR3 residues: CASGAYLVYEQYF. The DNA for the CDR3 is TGTGCCAGCGGAGCTTATCTAGTCTACGAGCAGTACTTC.

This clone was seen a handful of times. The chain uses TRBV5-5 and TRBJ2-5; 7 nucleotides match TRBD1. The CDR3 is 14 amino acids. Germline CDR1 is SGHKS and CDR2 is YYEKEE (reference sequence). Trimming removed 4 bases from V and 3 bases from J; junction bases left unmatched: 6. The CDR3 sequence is CASSVGQKEETQYF. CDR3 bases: TGTGCCAGCAGCGTGGGACAGAAAGAAGAGACCCAGTACTTC.

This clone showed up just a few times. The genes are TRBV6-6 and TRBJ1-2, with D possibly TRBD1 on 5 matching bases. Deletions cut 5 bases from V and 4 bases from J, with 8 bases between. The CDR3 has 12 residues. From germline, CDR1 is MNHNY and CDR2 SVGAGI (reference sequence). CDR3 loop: CASSRDAYGYTF. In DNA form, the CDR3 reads TGTGCCAGCAGTAGGGACGCCTATGGCTACACCTTC.

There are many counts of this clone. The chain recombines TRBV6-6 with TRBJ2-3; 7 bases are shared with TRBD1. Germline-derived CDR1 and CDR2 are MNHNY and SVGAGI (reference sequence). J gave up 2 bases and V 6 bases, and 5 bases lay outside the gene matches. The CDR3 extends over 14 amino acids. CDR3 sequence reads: CASSLGTATDTQYF. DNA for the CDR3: TGTGCCAGCAGCCTCGGGACAGCCACAGATACGCAGTATTTT.

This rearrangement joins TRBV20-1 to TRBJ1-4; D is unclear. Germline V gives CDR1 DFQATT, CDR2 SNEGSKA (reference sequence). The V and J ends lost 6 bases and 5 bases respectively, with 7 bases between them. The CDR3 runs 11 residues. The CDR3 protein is CSALRNEKLFF. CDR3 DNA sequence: TGCAGTGCCCTACGGAATGAAAAACTGTTTTTT.

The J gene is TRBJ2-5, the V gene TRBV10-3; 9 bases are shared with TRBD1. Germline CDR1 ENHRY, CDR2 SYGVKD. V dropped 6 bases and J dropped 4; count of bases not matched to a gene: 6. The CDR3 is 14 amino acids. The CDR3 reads CAIRGDRAGETQYF. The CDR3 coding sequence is TGTGCCATCAGGGGGGACAGGGCGGGAGAGACCCAGTACTTC.

CDR3: CASKKSGTGSSGYTF. CDR3 DNA: TGTGCCAGTAAGAAATCCGGGACAGGGTCGAGCGGCTACACCTTC. The genes are TRBV19 and TRBJ1-2; 9 positions agree with TRBD1. The germline V gene has CDR1 LNHDA and CDR2 SQIVND (reference sequence). V lost 7 bases to trimming and J lost 8 bases; unmatched junction nucleotides: 14. The CDR3 extends over 15 amino acids. Based on the CDR3 plus reference TRBV19 and TRBJ1-2, the full variable domain is DGGITQSPKYLFRKEGQNVTLSCEQNLNHDAMYWYRQDPGQGLRLIYYSQIVNDFQKGDIAEGYSVSREKKESFPLTVTSAQKNPTAFYLCASKKSGTGSSGYTFGSGTRLTVV.

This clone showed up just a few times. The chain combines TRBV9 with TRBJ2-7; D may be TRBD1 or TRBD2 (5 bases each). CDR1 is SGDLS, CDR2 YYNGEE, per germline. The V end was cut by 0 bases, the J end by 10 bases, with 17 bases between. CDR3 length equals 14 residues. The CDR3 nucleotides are TGTGCCAGCAGCGTAGGGAGCGGACATGACACACAGTACTTC. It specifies CASSVGSGHDTQYF.